This TCR beta chain was documented in a study of response to subunit inactivated influenza vaccine. Study outcomes and limitations: The authors proposed limited new T cell recruitment per seasonal influenza vaccination.

TCRdb re-derived calls from the RT-PCR reads in MiXCR, one entry per CDR3 protein. In the table there are over 400,000 distinct CDR3 sequences, roughly 11% of which are singletons. Looked up from germline, CDR1 is SGHAT and CDR2 is FQNNGV. Trimming shortened V by 3 bases and J by 2 bases, and 5 bases separated the two germline ends. The CDR3 extends over 12 amino acids. Notes on this clonotype: Its antigen is undetermined.

The J gene is TRBJ2-7, the V gene TRBV11-2, with D unresolved. The sequencing used PBMCs from blood, collected roughly 6 weeks after vaccination. This TCR derives from a man aged 45-60 years who received an inactivated influenza vaccine. The CDR3 loop is CASSFTPYEQYF. The CDR3 DNA reads TGTGCCAGCAGCTTTACCCCCTACGAGCAGTACTTC.